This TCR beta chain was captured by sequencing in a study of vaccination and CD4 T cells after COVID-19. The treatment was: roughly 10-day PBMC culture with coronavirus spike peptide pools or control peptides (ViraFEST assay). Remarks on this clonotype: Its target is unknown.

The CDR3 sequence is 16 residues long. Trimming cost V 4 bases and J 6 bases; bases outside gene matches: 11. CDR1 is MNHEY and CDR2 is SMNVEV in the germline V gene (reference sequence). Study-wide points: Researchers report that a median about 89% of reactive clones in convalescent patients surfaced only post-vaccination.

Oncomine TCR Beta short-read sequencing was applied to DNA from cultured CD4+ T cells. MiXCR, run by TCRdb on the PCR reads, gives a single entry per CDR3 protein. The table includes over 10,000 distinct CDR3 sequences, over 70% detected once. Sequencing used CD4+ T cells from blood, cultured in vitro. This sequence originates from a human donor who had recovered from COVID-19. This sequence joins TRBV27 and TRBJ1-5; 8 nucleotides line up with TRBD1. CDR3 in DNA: TGTGCCAGCAGTTCTTATGGACAGGGCGGGGGTCAGCCCCAGCATTTT. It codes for CASSSYGQGGGQPQHF.